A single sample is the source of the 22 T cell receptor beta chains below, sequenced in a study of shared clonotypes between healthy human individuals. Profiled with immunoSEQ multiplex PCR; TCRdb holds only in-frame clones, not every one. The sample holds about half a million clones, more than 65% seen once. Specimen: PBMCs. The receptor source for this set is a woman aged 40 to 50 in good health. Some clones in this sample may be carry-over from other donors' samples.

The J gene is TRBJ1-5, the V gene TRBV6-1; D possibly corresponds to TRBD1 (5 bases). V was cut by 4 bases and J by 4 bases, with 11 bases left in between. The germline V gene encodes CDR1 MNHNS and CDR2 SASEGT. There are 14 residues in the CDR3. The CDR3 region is CASSGAGFNQPQHF. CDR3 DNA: TGTGCCAGCAGTGGGGCAGGGTTTAATCAGCCCCAGCATTTT.

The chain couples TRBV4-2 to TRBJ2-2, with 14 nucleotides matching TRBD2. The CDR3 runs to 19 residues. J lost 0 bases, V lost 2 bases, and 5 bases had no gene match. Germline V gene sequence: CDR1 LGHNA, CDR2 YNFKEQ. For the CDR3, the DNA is TGTGCCAGCAGCCAAAAGGGACTAGCGGGAGAGACGAACACCGGGGAGCTGTTTTTT. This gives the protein CASSQKGLAGETNTGELFF.

The CDR3 coding sequence is TGTGCCAGCAGCTTAGAGCTAGCGGACGAGCAGTACTTC. This codes for CASSLELADEQYF. This rearrangement joins TRBV7-2 to TRBJ2-7; 7 bases are shared with TRBD2. Trimming removed 1 base from V and 5 bases from J; junction bases left unmatched: 2. This CDR3 has 13 amino acids. Germline V gene data show CDR1 as SGHTA and CDR2 as FQGNSA.

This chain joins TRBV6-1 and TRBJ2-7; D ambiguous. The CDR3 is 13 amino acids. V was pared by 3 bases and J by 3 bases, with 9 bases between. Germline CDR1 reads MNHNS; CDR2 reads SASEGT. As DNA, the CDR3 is TGTGCCAGCAGTGATCGGCAGGTCTACGAGCAGTACTTC. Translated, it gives CASSDRQVYEQYF.

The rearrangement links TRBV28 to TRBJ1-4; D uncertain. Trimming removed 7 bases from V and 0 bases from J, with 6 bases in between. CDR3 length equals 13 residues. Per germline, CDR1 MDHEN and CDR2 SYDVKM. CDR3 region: CASMGTTNEKLFF. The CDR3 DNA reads TGTGCCAGCATGGGGACAACTAATGAAAAACTGTTTTTT.

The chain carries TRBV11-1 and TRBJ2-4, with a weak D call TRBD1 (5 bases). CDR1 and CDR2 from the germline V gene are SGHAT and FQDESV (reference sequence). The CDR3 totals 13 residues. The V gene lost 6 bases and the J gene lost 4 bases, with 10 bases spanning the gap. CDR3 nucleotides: TGTGCCAGCAGAGGGGCAGAAAAAAACATTCAGTACTTC. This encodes CASRGAEKNIQYF.

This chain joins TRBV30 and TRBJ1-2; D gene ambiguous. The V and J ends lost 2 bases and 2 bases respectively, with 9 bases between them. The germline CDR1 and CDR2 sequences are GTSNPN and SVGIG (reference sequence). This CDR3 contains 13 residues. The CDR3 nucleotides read TGTGCCTGGAGTTTAAGTCAGAACTATGGCTACACCTTC. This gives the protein CAWSLSQNYGYTF.

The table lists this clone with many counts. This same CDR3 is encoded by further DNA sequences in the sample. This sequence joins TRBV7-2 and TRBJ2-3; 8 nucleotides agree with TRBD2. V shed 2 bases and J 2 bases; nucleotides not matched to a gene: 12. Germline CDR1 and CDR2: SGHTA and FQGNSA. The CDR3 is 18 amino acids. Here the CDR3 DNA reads TGTGCCAGCAGCTTAAGGGCCATAGCGGGAATCACCACAGATACGCAGTATTTT. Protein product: CASSLRAIAGITTDTQYF. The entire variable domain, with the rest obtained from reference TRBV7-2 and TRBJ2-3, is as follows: GAGVSQSPSNKVTEKGKDVELRCDPISGHTALYWYRQSLGQGLEFLIYFQGNSAPDKSGLPSDRFSAERTGGSVSTLTIQRTQQEDSAVYLCASSLRAIAGITTDTQYFGPGTRLTVL.

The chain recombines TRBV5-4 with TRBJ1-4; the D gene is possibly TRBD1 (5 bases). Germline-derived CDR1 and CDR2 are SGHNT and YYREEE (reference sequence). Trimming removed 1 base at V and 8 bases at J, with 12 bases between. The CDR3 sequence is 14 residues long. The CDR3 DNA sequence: TGTGCCAGCAGCTTGAAGGGGCTGAGGGAAAAACTGTTTTTT. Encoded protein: CASSLKGLREKLFF.

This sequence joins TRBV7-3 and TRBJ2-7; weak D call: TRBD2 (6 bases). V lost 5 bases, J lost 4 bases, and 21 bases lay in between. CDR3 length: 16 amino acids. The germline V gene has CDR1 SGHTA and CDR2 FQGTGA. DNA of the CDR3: TGTGCCAGCAGCCCATCCGGGGGAGGCTTGATTTACGAGCAGTACTTC. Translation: CASSPSGGGLIYEQYF.

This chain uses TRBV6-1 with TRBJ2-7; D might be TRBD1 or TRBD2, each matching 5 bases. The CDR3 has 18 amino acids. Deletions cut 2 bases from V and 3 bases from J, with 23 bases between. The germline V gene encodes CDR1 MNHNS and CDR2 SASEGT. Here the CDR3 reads CASSENPIVAGASYEQYF. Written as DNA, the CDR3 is TGTGCCAGCAGTGAAAACCCCATAGTCGCCGGGGCAAGCTACGAGCAGTACTTC.

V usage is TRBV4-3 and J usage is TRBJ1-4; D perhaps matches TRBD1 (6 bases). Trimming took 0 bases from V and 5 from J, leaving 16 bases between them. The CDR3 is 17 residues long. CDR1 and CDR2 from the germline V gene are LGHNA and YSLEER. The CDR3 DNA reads TGCGCCAGCAGCCAAGATCGAGGGGGGCAGGGAAATGAAAAACTGTTTTTT. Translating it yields CASSQDRGGQGNEKLFF.

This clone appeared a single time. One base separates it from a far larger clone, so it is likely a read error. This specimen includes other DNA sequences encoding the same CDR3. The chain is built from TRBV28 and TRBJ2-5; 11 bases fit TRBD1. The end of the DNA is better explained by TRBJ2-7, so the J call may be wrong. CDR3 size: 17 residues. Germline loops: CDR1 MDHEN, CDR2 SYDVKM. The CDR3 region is CASSLGDWTGGYYEQYF. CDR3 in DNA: TGTGCCAGCAGTTTAGGTGATTGGACAGGGGGCTACTACGAGCAGTACTTC.

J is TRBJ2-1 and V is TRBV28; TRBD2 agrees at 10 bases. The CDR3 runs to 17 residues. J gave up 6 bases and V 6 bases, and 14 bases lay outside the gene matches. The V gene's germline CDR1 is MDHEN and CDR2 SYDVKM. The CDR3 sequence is CASRLRRWASGGNEQFF. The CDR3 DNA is TGTGCCAGCAGATTACGCCGGTGGGCTAGCGGGGGCAATGAGCAGTTCTTC.

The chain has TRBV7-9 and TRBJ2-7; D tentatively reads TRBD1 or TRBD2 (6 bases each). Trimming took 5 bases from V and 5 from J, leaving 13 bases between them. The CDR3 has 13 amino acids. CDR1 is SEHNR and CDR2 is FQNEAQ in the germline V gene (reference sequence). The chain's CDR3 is CASSLGGIDEQYF. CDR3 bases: TGTGCCAGCAGCCTAGGGGGGATTGACGAGCAGTACTTC.

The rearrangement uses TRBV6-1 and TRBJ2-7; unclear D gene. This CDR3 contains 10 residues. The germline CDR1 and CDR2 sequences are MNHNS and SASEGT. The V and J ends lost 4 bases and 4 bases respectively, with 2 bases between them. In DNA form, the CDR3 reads TGTGCCAGCAGTGGTTACGAGCAGTACTTC. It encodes CASSGYEQYF.

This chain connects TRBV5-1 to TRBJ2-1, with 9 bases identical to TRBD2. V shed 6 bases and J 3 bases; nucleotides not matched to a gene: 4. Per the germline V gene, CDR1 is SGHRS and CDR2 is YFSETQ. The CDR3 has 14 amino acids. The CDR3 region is CASNSAGGYNEQFF. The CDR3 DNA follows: TGCGCCAGCAACTCAGCGGGAGGCTACAATGAGCAGTTCTTC.

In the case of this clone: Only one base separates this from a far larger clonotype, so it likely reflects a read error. In DNA form, the CDR3 reads TGTGCCAGCAGCTCCTACAGGGACCATAACACCGGGGAGCTGTTTTTT. Translation gives CASSSYRDHNTGELFF. The rearrangement joins TRBV7-9 to TRBJ2-2; weak D call: TRBD1 (6 bases). Germline loops: CDR1 SEHNR, CDR2 FQNEAQ (reference sequence). CDR3 length: 16 amino acids. Trimming left V 4 bases short and J 2 bases short, with 14 bases between.

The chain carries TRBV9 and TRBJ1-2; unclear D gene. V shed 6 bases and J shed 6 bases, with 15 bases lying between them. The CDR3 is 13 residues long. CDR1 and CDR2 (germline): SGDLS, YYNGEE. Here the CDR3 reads CASTAREQDGYTF. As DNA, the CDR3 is TGTGCCAGCACCGCCCGGGAGCAAGATGGCTACACCTTC.

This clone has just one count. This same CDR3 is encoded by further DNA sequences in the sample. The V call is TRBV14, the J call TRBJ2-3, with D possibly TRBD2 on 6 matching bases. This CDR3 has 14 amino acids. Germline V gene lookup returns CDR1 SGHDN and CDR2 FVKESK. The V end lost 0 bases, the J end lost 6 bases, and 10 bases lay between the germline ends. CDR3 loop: CASSQDLAGDTQYF. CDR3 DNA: TGTGCCAGCAGCCAAGATCTGGCGGGGGATACGCAGTATTTT.

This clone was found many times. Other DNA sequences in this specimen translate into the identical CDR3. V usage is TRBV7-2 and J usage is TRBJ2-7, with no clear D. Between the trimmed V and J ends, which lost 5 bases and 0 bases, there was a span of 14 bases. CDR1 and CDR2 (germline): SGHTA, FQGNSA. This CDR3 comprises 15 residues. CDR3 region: CASSLGPMSSYEQYF. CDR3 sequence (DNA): TGTGCCAGCAGCCTAGGACCTATGAGCTCCTACGAGCAGTACTTC.

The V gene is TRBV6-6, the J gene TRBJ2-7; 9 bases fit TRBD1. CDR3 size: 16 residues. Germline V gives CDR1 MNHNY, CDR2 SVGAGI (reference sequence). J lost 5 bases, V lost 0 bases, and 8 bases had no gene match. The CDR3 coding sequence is TGTGCCAGCAGTTACTCTCCCGGGACAGGGCTTGACGAGCAGTACTTC. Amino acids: CASSYSPGTGLDEQYF.